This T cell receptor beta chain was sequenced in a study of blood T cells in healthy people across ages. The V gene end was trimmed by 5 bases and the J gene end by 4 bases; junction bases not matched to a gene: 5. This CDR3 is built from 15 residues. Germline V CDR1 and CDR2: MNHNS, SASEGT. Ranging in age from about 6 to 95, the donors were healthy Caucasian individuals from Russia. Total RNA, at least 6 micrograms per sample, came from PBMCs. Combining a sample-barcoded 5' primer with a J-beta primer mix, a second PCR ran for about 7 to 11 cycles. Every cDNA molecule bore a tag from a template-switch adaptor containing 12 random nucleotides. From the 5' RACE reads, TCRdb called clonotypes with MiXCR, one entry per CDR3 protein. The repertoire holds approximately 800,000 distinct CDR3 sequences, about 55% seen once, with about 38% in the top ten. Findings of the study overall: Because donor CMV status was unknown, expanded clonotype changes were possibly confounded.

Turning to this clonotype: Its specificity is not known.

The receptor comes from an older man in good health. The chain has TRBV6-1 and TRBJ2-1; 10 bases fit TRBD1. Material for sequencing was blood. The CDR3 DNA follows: TGTGCCAGCAGTAAGGGACAGGGGACATACAATGAGCAGTTCTTC. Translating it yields CASSKGQGTYNEQFF.